The clone carrying this T cell receptor (beta chain) was observed once. Its target is not known. This may come from a read error, since a much larger clone is one base off. The CDR3 does not end in the conserved phenylalanine or tryptophan, so this is likely a read error. The authors made TCR beta cDNA from 500 ng total RNA with a constant-region primer. Three nested multiplex PCR rounds, a slightly modified ARM-PCR method, built the TCR beta libraries. In the first two PCR rounds, TRBV1-TRBV30 forward primers were paired with a C-beta reverse primer, and each round lasted about 9 cycles. From the multiplex PCR reads, TCRdb called clonotypes with MiXCR, one entry per CDR3 protein. The sample gives about 350,000 distinct CDR3 sequences, 65% of which show up once; about 6.5% is in the top ten. Blood RNA originated from unsorted whole blood, with germline DNA additionally extracted. In advance of surgery, about 4.4 milliliters of peripheral blood were collected.

This sample is part of a study of tumor-infiltrating lymphocytes in primary liver carcinoma. Overall study: In every tissue type, samples returned a similar yield of roughly 3.5 to 8 million productive TCRbeta reads.

Findings and limits, study-wide: Compared with blood, tumor repertoires held significantly more in their top 250 clones.

The CDR3 loop spans 15 amino acids. The germline gives CDR1 SGHNT, CDR2 YYREEE (reference sequence). Trimming took off 0 bases at V and 3 bases at J, with 13 bases between the two ends. This sequence originates from a man in his forties with primary liver carcinoma and hepatitis B virus infection. The sample consisted of peripheral blood. J is TRBJ2-7 and V is TRBV5-4, with D possibly matching TRBD2 (6 bases). The CDR3 region is CASSLEVAEGYEQYL. In DNA, the CDR3 is TGTGCCAGCAGCTTGGAGGTAGCGGAAGGCTACGAGCAGTACCTC.